Below, 28 T cell receptor beta chains from the same sample are listed, as sequenced in a study of vaccination effects on CD4 cells after COVID-19. Before any sequencing was done, the ViraFEST assay used viral peptide pools to expand antigen-specific CD4+ T cells. Once cultured for 10 days, the cells underwent separation to obtain CD4+ T cells. Some clones are missing from TCRdb's copy, which holds only in-frame ones; the method was immunoSEQ multiplex PCR. The sample contains 50,000 to 65,000 clones, roughly 76% of which appear only once. These receptors have no known antigen. The sequenced sample was CD4+ T cells from PBMCs cultured with HCoV-229E spike peptides, obtained before COVID-19 vaccination. These TCRs come from a human donor who received a COVID-19 vaccine.

The chain joins TRBV12-3 or TRBV12-4 to TRBJ2-4; D is perhaps TRBD2 (5 bases). Trimming took off 8 bases at V and 0 bases at J, with 8 bases between the two ends. The CDR3 covers 13 residues. CDR3 in DNA: TGTGCCAGCCGAGGGAGAGCCAAAAACATTCAGTACTTC. Translating gives CASRGRAKNIQYF.

The V and J genes are TRBV7-8 and TRBJ1-6; 8 nucleotides match TRBD1. This CDR3 contains 15 residues. The junction had 10 bases not matched to a gene; V was cut back by 6 bases and J by 9 bases. Per germline, CDR1 SGHVS and CDR2 FQNEAQ. DNA for the CDR3: TGTGCCAGCAGACTTAACCAGGGGGCATCTTCACCCCTCCACTTT. The encoded protein is CASRLNQGASSPLHF.

The gene calls are TRBV19 and TRBJ2-2; TRBD1 matches 10 bases. CDR1 and CDR2 from the germline V gene are LNHDA and SQIVND (reference sequence). The CDR3 has 15 amino acids. V shed 5 bases, J shed 5 bases, and the junction held 5 bases outside the gene matches. The DNA of the CDR3 is TGTGCCAGTAGTCAAGACAGGGGGCGAACCGGGGAGCTGTTTTTT. Amino acids: CASSQDRGRTGELFF.

The chain is built from TRBV18 and TRBJ2-1; 7 bases line up with TRBD2. CDR3 size: 15 residues. CDR1 and CDR2 (germline): KGHSH, LQKENI. Losses at the gene ends were 4 bases for V and 5 bases for J; bases not matched to a gene: 8. This CDR3 reads CASSQRTSEDNEQFF. The CDR3 coding sequence is TGTGCCAGCTCACAGAGGACTAGTGAGGACAATGAGCAGTTCTTC.

This sequence joins TRBV7-6 and TRBJ2-1; maybe TRBD1 (5 bases). Germline V CDR1 and CDR2: SGHVS, FNYEAQ. This CDR3 has 15 amino acids. V was cut by 3 bases and J by 2 bases, with 11 bases left in between. The CDR3 loop reads CASSFDSAPYNEQFF. CDR3 nucleotides: TGTGCCAGCAGCTTCGACAGTGCCCCCTACAATGAGCAGTTCTTC.

V gene TRBV5-3 combines with J gene TRBJ1-1; the D gene is possibly TRBD1 (5 bases). TRBV5-3 is an open reading frame, and its role is uncertain. V was shortened by 2 bases and J by 3 bases, with 8 bases between the two germline ends. The CDR3 consists of 13 residues. The CDR3 is CARSFGGDTEAFF. In DNA, the CDR3 is TGTGCCAGAAGCTTTGGGGGGGACACTGAAGCTTTCTTT.

The gene calls are TRBV6-5 and TRBJ1-5, with TRBD1 identical over 7 bases. V lost 6 bases, J lost 6 bases, and 11 bases stayed unmatched. Germline V gene sequence: CDR1 MNHEY, CDR2 SVGAGI. The CDR3 runs 15 residues. CDR3 bases: TGTGCCAGCAGGGAGTACAGGGGACCGAGTCAGCCCCAGCATTTT. This sequence encodes CASREYRGPSQPQHF.

This clone was seen only once. The genes are TRBV19 and TRBJ2-3; D unclear. This CDR3 region has 16 residues. Between the trimmed V and J ends, which lost 2 bases and 6 bases, there was a span of 18 bases. In germline, CDR1 is LNHDA, CDR2 SQIVND (reference sequence). The CDR3 loop reads CASSIQAHHSLDTQYF. CDR3 sequence (DNA): TGTGCCAGTAGTATACAAGCCCACCACAGTCTGGATACGCAGTATTTT. The full variable domain, completed using reference TRBV19 and TRBJ2-3, is DGGITQSPKYLFRKEGQNVTLSCEQNLNHDAMYWYRQDPGQGLRLIYYSQIVNDFQKGDIAEGYSVSREKKESFPLTVTSAQKNPTAFYLCASSIQAHHSLDTQYFGPGTRLTVL.

This sequence joins TRBV3-1 (or the pseudogene TRBV3-2) and TRBJ1-2; no clear D. This CDR3 region has 12 residues. The V gene lost 1 base and the J gene lost 9 bases, with 9 bases spanning the gap. The germline V gene has CDR1 LGHDT and CDR2 YNNKEL (reference sequence). The CDR3 loop is CASSQGRGSYTF. The CDR3 nucleotides read TGTGCCAGCAGCCAAGGGAGAGGGAGCTACACCTTC.

V and J are TRBV9 and TRBJ2-1, with D maybe TRBD2 (7 bases). Germline loops: CDR1 SGDLS, CDR2 YYNGEE. The CDR3 is 14 amino acids. V was cut by 3 bases and J by 12 bases, with 19 bases left in between. CDR3 loop: CASSERTGGQAQFF. The CDR3 nucleotides read TGTGCCAGCAGCGAAAGGACGGGGGGACAAGCGCAGTTCTTC. The full variable domain, rest sourced from reference TRBV9 and TRBJ2-1, is DSGVTQTPKHLITATGQRVTLRCSPRSGDLSVYWYQQSLDQGLQFLIQYYNGEERAKGNILERFSAQQFPDLHSELNLSSLELGDSALYFCASSERTGGQAQFFGPGTRLTVL.

The chain recombines TRBV6-6 with TRBJ2-5, with D unresolved. Trimming left V 0 bases short and J 4 bases short, with 6 bases between. CDR3 size: 13 residues. Looked up from germline, CDR1 is MNHNY and CDR2 is SVGAGI (reference sequence). The DNA for the CDR3 is TGTGCCAGCAGTTACTCGAGAGGAGAGACCCAGTACTTC. Protein: CASSYSRGETQYF.

This clone occurred once. J is TRBJ1-2 and V is TRBV3-1 (or the pseudogene TRBV3-2); a weak D match, TRBD1 (5 bases). With 0 bases removed from V and 5 bases from J, the gap between germline ends came to 16 bases. CDR1 and CDR2 from the germline V gene are LGHDT and YNNKEL (reference sequence). This CDR3 contains 16 residues. The CDR3 DNA reads TGTGCCAGCAGCCAAGATGATGGAGGGGTGGTTTATGGCTACACCTTC. It yields the protein CASSQDDGGVVYGYTF.

The gene calls are TRBV12-5 and TRBJ2-7, with 8 bases matching TRBD1. With V trimmed by 1 base and J by 6 bases, 5 bases remained unmatched. In germline, CDR1 is LGHNT, CDR2 FRNRAP. This CDR3 contains 14 residues. The DNA of the CDR3 is TGTGCTAGTGGTTTGGGAGGGGACAGGCTCGAGCAGTACGTC. Residues: CASGLGGDRLEQYV.

This clone came up a few times. V is TRBV27 and J is TRBJ2-2; TRBD1 is a possible D gene (5 bases). Germline V gives CDR1 MNHEY, CDR2 SMNVEV (reference sequence). Trimming took off 7 bases at V and 4 bases at J, with 10 bases between the two ends. This CDR3 spans 13 amino acids. The CDR3 nucleotides read TGTGCCAGCAAGATAAGGGGCACCGGGGAGCTGTTTTTT. Translation: CASKIRGTGELFF.

The gene calls are TRBV5-1 and TRBJ1-6; 8 bases fit TRBD1. CDR3 length equals 14 residues. The V and J ends lost 5 bases and 10 bases, in that order; junction bases with no gene match: 8. Looked up from germline, CDR1 is SGHRS and CDR2 is YFSETQ. CDR3 coding DNA: TGCGCCAGCAGTTCCGGACAGGGTGAATCACCCCTCCACTTT. As protein: CASSSGQGESPLHF.

V is TRBV19 and J is TRBJ1-3, with D perhaps TRBD1 (5 bases). The CDR3 totals 12 residues. Germline V gives CDR1 LNHDA, CDR2 SQIVND (reference sequence). Trimming stripped 8 bases from V and 3 bases from J, with 8 bases between. The CDR3 protein is CASSGLGNTIYF. CDR3 nucleotides: TGTGCCAGTTCGGGACTTGGAAACACCATATATTTT.

A note on this clone: The same CDR3 can be traced to other DNA sequences in this sample. The genes are TRBV29-1 and TRBJ1-1, with 9 bases that match TRBD1. The germline V gene has CDR1 SQVTM and CDR2 ANQGSEA. This CDR3 is 12 amino acids long. V dropped 6 bases and J dropped 2; count of bases not matched to a gene: 1. The CDR3 DNA reads TGCAGCGTGGACAGGGGAAACACTGAAGCTTTCTTT. Protein: CSVDRGNTEAFF.

V gene TRBV28 combines with J gene TRBJ2-5, with D possibly matching TRBD1 (6 bases). There are 13 residues in the CDR3. V was cut by 5 bases and J by 2 bases, with 9 bases left in between. The germline CDR1 and CDR2 sequences are MDHEN and SYDVKM. The CDR3 sequence: CASSQGGQETQYF. Here the CDR3 DNA reads TGTGCCAGCAGTCAAGGGGGTCAAGAGACCCAGTACTTC. Looking up the rest from reference TRBV28 and TRBJ2-5 gives the full variable domain: DVKVTQSSRYLVKRTGEKVFLECVQDMDHENMFWYRQDPGLGLRLIYFSYDVKMKEKGDIPEGYSVSREKKERFSLILESASTNQTSMYLCASSQGGQETQYFGPGTRLLVL.

The CDR3 protein is CASSWDLASGYTF. The CDR3 nucleotides read TGTGCCAGCAGCTGGGACCTTGCGAGCGGCTACACCTTC. This rearrangement joins TRBV6-5 to TRBJ1-2, with D possibly TRBD1 on 5 matching bases. Germline values: CDR1 MNHEY, CDR2 SVGAGI. The CDR3 has 13 amino acids. V gave up 6 bases and J gave up 8 bases, with 16 bases separating them.

The chain recombines TRBV7-2 with TRBJ1-2; 10 nucleotides match TRBD1. Trimming removed 5 bases from V and 6 bases from J; junction bases left unmatched: 3. The CDR3 has 13 residues. The germline CDR1 and CDR2 sequences are SGHTA and FQGNSA. The CDR3 DNA reads TGTGCCAGCAGCCCCGGACAGGGGGATGGCTACACCTTC. Residues: CASSPGQGDGYTF.

This chain links TRBV7-9 with TRBJ2-1; 15 nucleotides line up with TRBD2. The trim removed 5 bases at V and 6 bases at J, leaving 5 bases unmatched. The V gene's germline CDR1 is SEHNR and CDR2 FQNEAQ (reference sequence). CDR3 size: 16 residues. As DNA, the CDR3 is TGTGCCAGCAGCCGGACTAGCGGGGGGGCGCGCAATGAGCAGTTCTTC. Protein sequence: CASSRTSGGARNEQFF.

The gene calls are TRBV28 and TRBJ2-2, with 11 bases matching TRBD1. The CDR3 length is 16 residues. Germline loops: CDR1 MDHEN, CDR2 SYDVKM. V dropped 7 bases and J dropped 7; count of bases not matched to a gene: 11. DNA for the CDR3: TGTGCCAGCACCACAATAGGACAGGGGGCTATCGGGGAGCTGTTTTTT. Protein: CASTTIGQGAIGELFF.

This clone was counted a few times. The CDR3 DNA follows: TGTGCCCGGACGAGACAGACGTTCAACACTGAAGCTTTCTTT. This sequence encodes CARTRQTFNTEAFF. This chain joins TRBV30 and TRBJ1-1; possible D gene TRBD1, 5 bases. V was cut by 8 bases and J by 2 bases, with 18 bases left in between. The CDR3 is 14 residues long. The germline gives CDR1 GTSNPN, CDR2 SVGIG (reference sequence).

The chain is built from TRBV9 and TRBJ1-6; possibly TRBD1 for D (6 bases). CDR1 SGDLS and CDR2 YYNGEE come from the germline V gene. The CDR3 spans 15 residues. Trimming pared 2 bases from V and 5 bases from J, leaving 11 bases between. CDR3 amino acids: CASSVGAVNNSPLHF. CDR3 coding DNA: TGTGCCAGCAGCGTGGGGGCTGTGAATAATTCACCCCTCCACTTT.

This chain uses TRBV7-8 with TRBJ1-2, with D hard to call. The CDR3 extends over 17 amino acids. V gave up 4 bases and J gave up 5 bases, with 23 bases separating them. Germline assignment: CDR1 SGHVS and CDR2 FQNEAQ. CDR3 amino acids: CASSSRSSRDMGYGYTF. As DNA, the CDR3 is TGTGCCAGCAGCTCAAGATCATCGAGGGATATGGGGTATGGCTACACCTTC.

CDR3 in DNA: TGTGCCAGCAGCCGGACGGGACAGGGGAATGGCTACACCTTC. Translated, it gives CASSRTGQGNGYTF. The V and J genes are TRBV3-1 (or the pseudogene TRBV3-2) and TRBJ1-2; 10 bases align to TRBD1. V lost 4 bases, J lost 6 bases, and 5 bases stayed unmatched. Per the germline V gene, CDR1 is LGHDT and CDR2 is YNNKEL (reference sequence). CDR3 length equals 14 residues.

The chain is built from TRBV5-1 and TRBJ2-6; D is uncertain. V was trimmed by 5 bases and J by 4 bases, leaving 7 bases between them. Germline V gene data show CDR1 as SGHRS and CDR2 as YFSETQ. The CDR3 is 13 amino acids. CDR3 residues: CASSPAGANVLTF. CDR3 sequence (DNA): TGCGCCAGCAGTCCCGCCGGGGCCAACGTCCTGACTTTC.

The V and J genes are TRBV6-5 and TRBJ2-7; tentatively, D is TRBD2 (5 bases). The V end was cut by 4 bases, the J end by 2 bases, with 18 bases between. The CDR3 consists of 16 residues. Germline CDR1 and CDR2: MNHEY and SVGAGI. The CDR3, as DNA: TGTGCCAGCAGTTCCCGAGGAGGAGAGAGAGCCTACGAGCAGTACGTC. Translated, it gives CASSSRGGERAYEQYV.